This T cell receptor beta chain comes out of a study of control samples from healthy donors and cancer patients. Profiling relied on immunoSEQ multiplex PCR, and the TCRdb table lists in-frame clones only, not all of them. The sample records under 85,000 clones, 93% being singletons. Source material: PBMCs. The source is a woman in her thirties or forties with lung cancer.

The CDR3 DNA reads as TGTGCCAGCAGTGACCCGCGTTATCCCACAGATACGCAGTATTTT. It encodes CASSDPRYPTDTQYF. This chain links TRBV6-1 with TRBJ2-3; D unresolved. Germline V lookup: CDR1 MNHNS, CDR2 SASEGT. Trimming took off 3 bases at V and 2 bases at J, with 12 bases between the two ends. The CDR3 extends over 15 amino acids.